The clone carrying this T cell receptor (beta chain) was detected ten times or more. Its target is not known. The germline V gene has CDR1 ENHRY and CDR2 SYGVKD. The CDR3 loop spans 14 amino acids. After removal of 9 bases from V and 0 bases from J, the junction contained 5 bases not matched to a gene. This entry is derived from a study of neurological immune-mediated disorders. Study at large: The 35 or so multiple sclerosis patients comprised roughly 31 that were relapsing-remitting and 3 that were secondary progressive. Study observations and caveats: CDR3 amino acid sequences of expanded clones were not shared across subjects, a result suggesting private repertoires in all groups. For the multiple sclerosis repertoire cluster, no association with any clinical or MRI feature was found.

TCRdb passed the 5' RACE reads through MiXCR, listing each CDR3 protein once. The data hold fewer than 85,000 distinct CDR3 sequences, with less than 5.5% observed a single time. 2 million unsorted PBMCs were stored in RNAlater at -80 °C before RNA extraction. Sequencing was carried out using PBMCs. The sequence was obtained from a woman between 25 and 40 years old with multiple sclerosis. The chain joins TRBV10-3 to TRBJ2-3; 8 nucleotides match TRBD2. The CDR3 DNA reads TGTGCCATTTCTCCTAGCGGGAGCACAGATACGCAGTATTTT. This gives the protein CAISPSGSTDTQYF.